The clone carrying this T cell receptor beta chain was seen a handful of times. Antigen specificity is unknown. An equimolar mix of two oligonucleotides served as the beta constant-region primer for TRBC1 and TRBC2. Four rounds of PCR amplified the ligated cDNA using nested alpha and beta constant-region primers plus SP2. An oligonucleotide with the SP2 primer and a 12-nucleotide UMI was ligated to the cDNA 3' end. TCRdb re-called the UMI-ligation and nested PCR reads with MiXCR, one entry per CDR3 protein. The sample includes around 160,000 distinct CDR3 sequences, roughly 23% seen only once; the top ten take roughly 0.1%. The entry originates in a study of naive and memory T cell subsets. Study-wide points: Possibly reflecting memory cells re-expressing CD45RA, a few larger clonotypes occurred in naive repertoires, especially CD8. In naive cells, over 90% of TCR sequences were seen only once. Gini index rose across naive, CM, EM and EMRA in CD4 and CD8.

With 4 bases removed from V and 6 bases from J, the gap between germline ends came to 6 bases. The germline V gene has CDR1 ENHRY and CDR2 SYGVKD. There are 12 residues in the CDR3. The rearrangement links TRBV10-3 to TRBJ2-2, with unresolved D. Sequencing was carried out using naive CD4+ T cells from blood. The sequence was obtained from a human donor in good health. Here the CDR3 DNA reads TGTGCCATCAGTGCGGTTTCCGGGGAGCTGTTTTTT. Residues: CAISAVSGELFF.